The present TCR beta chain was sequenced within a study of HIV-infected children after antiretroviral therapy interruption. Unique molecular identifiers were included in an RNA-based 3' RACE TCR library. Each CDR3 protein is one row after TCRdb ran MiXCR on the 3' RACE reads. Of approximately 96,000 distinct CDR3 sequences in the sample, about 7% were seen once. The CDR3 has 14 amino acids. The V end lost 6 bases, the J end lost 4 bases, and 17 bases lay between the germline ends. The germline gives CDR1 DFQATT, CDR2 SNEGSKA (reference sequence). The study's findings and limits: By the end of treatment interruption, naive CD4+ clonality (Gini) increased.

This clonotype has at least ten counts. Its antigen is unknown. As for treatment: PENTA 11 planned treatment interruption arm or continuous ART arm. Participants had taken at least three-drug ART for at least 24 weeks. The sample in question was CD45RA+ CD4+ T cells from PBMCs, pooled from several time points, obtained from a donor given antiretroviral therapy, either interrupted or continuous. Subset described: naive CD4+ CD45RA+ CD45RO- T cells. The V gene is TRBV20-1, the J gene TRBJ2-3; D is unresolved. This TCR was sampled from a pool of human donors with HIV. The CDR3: CSAQGPLSADTQYF. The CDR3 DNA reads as TGCAGTGCCCAAGGTCCACTTTCCGCAGATACGCAGTATTTT.